The clone carrying this T cell receptor beta chain appeared once. This sample is part of a study of blood T cell repertoires in COVID-19. The method was immunoSEQ multiplex PCR; TCRdb's version includes in-frame clones alone and lacks a portion of them. Of 200,000 to 250,000 clones detected, 86% appear once; the ten largest clones hold roughly 3.3%. The CDR3 is made up of 14 amino acids. V lost 1 base and J lost 4, with 10 bases in between. CDR1 and CDR2 (germline): SNHLY, FYNNEI. This rearrangement joins TRBV2 to TRBJ1-2; a possible D gene is TRBD1 (5 bases). The origin of this receptor is a woman aged 50 to 65 in a cohort exposed to, infected with or recovered from COVID-19 (not recorded which). Sequencing was done on a sample of PBMCs or T cells enriched from blood (not recorded which). CDR3 region: CASSEEGLGYGYTF. The CDR3 DNA reads as TGTGCCAGCAGTGAAGAGGGACTGGGCTATGGCTACACCTTC.